This T cell receptor beta chain appears in the sequencing data of a study of cytomegalovirus exposure and HLA in healthy donors. Study-level findings and limits: Sequencing depth across donors, presence/absence analyses assumed, was roughly uniform.

A remark on this clone: Its antigen remains unknown.

The CDR3 has 14 amino acids. CDR1 and CDR2 (germline): SEHNR, FQNEAQ (reference sequence). Trimming removed 5 bases at V and 6 bases at J, with 14 bases between. The donors were healthy bone marrow donors. Whereas donors were nominally healthy upon sampling, unrecorded immune exposures were probable. PCR used 60 Vbeta primers and 13 Jbeta primers. Repertoires were generated with immunoSEQ multiplex PCR, while TCRdb's copy carries only in-frame clones and drops some. The sample records 60,000 to 65,000 clones, around 87% being singletons. The J gene is TRBJ1-5, the V gene TRBV7-9; the D gene is possibly TRBD1 (6 bases). Sequencing was performed on PBMCs. The sequence derives from a man in his late teens or twenties in good health and CMV-seronegative. Here the CDR3 DNA reads TGTGCCAGCAGCCTGGGGGGGGCCCCTCAGCCCCAGCATTTT. Encoded protein: CASSLGGAPQPQHF.